This T cell receptor (beta chain) came from a study of blood T cell repertoires in COVID-19. About the study: Italy, Spain and the United States were the sources of the convalescent and acute COVID-19 samples. PBMCs, B-cell-depleted T cells, or T cells provided the cDNA or gDNA that made up the material.

As handled by the study authors: Amplification of reference gene primers was used by the study to estimate nucleated cell counts. Clones were read by immunoSEQ multiplex PCR, and TCRdb kept only the in-frame ones, dropping some. For V, J and clone size, that table is used; D and trimming come from the DNA. Found here are a few hundred thousand clones, 70% to 90% of them singletons; the top ten hold about 12%. With 5 bases removed from V and 0 bases from J, the gap between germline ends came to 11 bases. This CDR3 comprises 16 residues. CDR1 and CDR2 (germline): MGHDK, SYGVNS. Those enrolled in Seattle joined during active infection and were followed longitudinally afterward.

The clonotype comes from a woman in her fifties or sixties with COVID-19, enrolled during active disease. The sample taken for sequencing was peripheral blood. The chain carries TRBV25-1 and TRBJ2-6; D is perhaps TRBD2 (6 bases). CDR3: CASSPKGLSGANVLTF. The CDR3 DNA reads as TGTGCCAGCAGTCCAAAGGGACTCTCTGGGGCCAACGTCCTGACTTTC.